A single sample gave rise to the 5 T cell receptor beta chains below, sequenced in a study of blood T cell repertoires in COVID-19. The method was immunoSEQ multiplex PCR; TCRdb's version includes in-frame clones alone and lacks a portion of them. The data hold more than 55,000 clones, with 86% observed a single time. The sequenced sample consisted of peripheral blood. All receptors come from a woman of 80 years or more with acute or convalescent COVID-19.

This chain uses TRBV30 with TRBJ2-1, with D possibly TRBD1 on 5 matching bases. The CDR3 is 13 amino acids. Trimming shortened V by 5 bases and J by 0 bases, and 8 bases separated the two germline ends. Germline CDR1 and CDR2: GTSNPN and SVGIG (reference sequence). CDR3 sequence (DNA): TGTGCCTGGTCCGACAGCTCCTACAATGAGCAGTTCTTC. Translating gives CAWSDSSYNEQFF. Together with reference TRBV30 and TRBJ2-1, the CDR3 gives the full variable domain: SQTIHQWPATLVQPVGSPLSLECTVEGTSNPNLYWYRQAAGRGLQLLFYSVGIGQISSEVPQNLSASRPQDRQFILSSKKLLLSDSGFYLCAWSDSSYNEQFFGPGTRLTVL.

V and J are TRBV5-1 and TRBJ1-1, with D tentatively TRBD1 (6 bases). Germline V gene lookup returns CDR1 SGHRS and CDR2 YFSETQ. V was cut by 3 bases and J by 3 bases, with 15 bases left in between. The CDR3 runs to 15 residues. The DNA for the CDR3 is TGCGCCAGCAGCTGGAAACAGGGAGTTCACACTGAAGCTTTCTTT. This codes for CASSWKQGVHTEAFF.

This sequence joins TRBV4-2 and TRBJ1-2; 8 bases match TRBD1. V was clipped by 0 bases and J by 1 base; unmatched bases: 7. CDR1 is LGHNA and CDR2 is YNFKEQ in the germline V gene. The CDR3 sequence is 17 residues long. The CDR3 sequence: CASSQEPGQGGNYGYTF. The CDR3 DNA is TGTGCCAGCAGCCAAGAGCCCGGACAGGGTGGTAACTATGGCTACACCTTC.

V gene TRBV2 combines with J gene TRBJ2-7; TRBD2 matches at 10 bases. Germline V CDR1 and CDR2: SNHLY, FYNNEI. After removal of 8 bases from V and 6 bases from J, the junction contained 10 bases not matched to a gene. This CDR3 has 14 residues. The CDR3 here is CASAAGGSSLEQYF. As DNA, the CDR3 is TGTGCCAGCGCAGCGGGAGGGTCTAGCCTCGAGCAGTACTTC.

The chain has TRBV6-5 and TRBJ1-3; D call uncertain. The V gene's germline CDR1 is MNHEY and CDR2 SVGAGI. With 3 bases removed from V and 4 bases from J, the gap between germline ends came to 10 bases. The CDR3 consists of 14 residues. CDR3: CASSYSVLGNTIYF. As DNA, the CDR3 is TGTGCCAGCAGTTATTCGGTTTTGGGAAACACCATATATTTT.